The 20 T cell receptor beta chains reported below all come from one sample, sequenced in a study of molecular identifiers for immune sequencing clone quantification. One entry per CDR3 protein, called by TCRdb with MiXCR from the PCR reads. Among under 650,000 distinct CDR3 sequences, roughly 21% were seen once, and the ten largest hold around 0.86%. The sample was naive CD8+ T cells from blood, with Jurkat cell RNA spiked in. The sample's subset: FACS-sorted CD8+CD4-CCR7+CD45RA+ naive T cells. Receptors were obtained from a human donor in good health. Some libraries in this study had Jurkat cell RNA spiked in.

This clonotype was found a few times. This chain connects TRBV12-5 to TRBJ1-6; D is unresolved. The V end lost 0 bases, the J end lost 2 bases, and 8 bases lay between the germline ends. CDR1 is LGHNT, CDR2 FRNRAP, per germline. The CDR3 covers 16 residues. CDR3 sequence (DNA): TGTGCTAGTGGTTTGGTAGGCGAGGCCTATAATTCACCCCTCCACTTT. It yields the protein CASGLVGEAYNSPLHF.

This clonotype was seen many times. For the CDR3, the DNA is TGTGCCTGGAGGCTGAACACTGAAGCTTTCTTT. This sequence encodes CAWRLNTEAFF. This chain connects TRBV30 to TRBJ1-1; D is uncertain. The V end lost 3 bases, the J end lost 0 bases, and 2 bases lay between the germline ends. The CDR3 is 11 amino acids. Germline-derived CDR1 and CDR2 are GTSNPN and SVGIG (reference sequence).

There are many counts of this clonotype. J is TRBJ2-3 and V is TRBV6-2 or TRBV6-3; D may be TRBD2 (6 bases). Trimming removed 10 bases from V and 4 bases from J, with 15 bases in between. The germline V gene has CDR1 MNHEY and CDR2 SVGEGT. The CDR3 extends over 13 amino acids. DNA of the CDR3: TGTGCCAACGGGGGAAGGGAGCCAGATACGCAGTATTTT. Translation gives CANGGREPDTQYF.

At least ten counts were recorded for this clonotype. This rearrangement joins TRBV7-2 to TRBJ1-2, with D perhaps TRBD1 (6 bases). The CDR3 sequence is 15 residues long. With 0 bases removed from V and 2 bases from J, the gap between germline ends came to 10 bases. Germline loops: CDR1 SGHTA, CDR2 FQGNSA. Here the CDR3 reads CASSLAGGPNYGYTF. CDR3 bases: TGTGCCAGCAGCTTAGCTGGGGGCCCAAACTATGGCTACACCTTC.

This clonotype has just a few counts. CDR3 bases: TGTGCCAGCAGCAAAATAGATACGCAGTATTTT. It specifies CASSKIDTQYF. The chain links TRBV21-1 to TRBJ2-3. TRBV21-1 is given as a pseudogene. The CDR3 contains 11 residues.

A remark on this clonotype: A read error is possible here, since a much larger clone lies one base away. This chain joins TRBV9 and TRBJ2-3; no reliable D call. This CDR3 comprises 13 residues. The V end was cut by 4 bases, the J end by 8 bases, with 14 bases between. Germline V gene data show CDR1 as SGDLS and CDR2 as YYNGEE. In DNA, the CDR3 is TGTGCCAGCAGCTATCCTCTCGGCGGTACGCAGTATTTT. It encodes CASSYPLGGTQYF.

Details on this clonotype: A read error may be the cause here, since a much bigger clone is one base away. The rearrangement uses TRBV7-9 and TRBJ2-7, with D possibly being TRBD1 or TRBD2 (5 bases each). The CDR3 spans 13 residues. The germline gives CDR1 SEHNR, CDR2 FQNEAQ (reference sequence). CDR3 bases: TGTGCCAGCAGCTTTTGGGGGAAGTACGAGCAGTGCTTC. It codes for CASSFWGKYEQCF.

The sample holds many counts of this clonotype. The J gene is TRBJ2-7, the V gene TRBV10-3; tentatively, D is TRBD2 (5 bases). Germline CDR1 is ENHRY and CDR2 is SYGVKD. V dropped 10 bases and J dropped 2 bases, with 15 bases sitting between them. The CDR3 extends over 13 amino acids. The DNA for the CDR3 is TGTGCCACCCAGACTGAGCGGCCCTACGAGCAGTACTTC. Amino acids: CATQTERPYEQYF.

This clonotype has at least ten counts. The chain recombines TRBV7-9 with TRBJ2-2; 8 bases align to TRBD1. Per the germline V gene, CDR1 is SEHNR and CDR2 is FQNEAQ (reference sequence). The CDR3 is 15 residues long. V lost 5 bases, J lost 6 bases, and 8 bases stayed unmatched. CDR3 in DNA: TGTGCCAGCAGCCCGACCGACAGGGGATCCGGGGAGCTGTTTTTT. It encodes CASSPTDRGSGELFF.

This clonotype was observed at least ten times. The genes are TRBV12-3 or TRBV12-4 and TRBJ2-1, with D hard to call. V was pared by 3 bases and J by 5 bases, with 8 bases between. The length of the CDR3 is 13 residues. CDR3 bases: TGTGCCAGCAGTTTGCAGACAAACAATGAGCAGTTCTTC. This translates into CASSLQTNNEQFF.

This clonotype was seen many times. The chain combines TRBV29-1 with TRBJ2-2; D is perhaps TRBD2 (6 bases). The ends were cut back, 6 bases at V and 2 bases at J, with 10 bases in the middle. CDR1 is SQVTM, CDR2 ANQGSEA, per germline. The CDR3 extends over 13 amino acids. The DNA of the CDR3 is TGCAGCGTCGGGACTCCTAACACCGGGGAGCTGTTTTTT. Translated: CSVGTPNTGELFF.

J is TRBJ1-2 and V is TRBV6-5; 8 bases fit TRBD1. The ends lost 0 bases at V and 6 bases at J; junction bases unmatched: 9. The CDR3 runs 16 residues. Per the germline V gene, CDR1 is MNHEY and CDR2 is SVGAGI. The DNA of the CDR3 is TGTGCCAGCAGTTACTCGATAGGGGACAGGCTGAATGGCTACACCTTC. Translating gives CASSYSIGDRLNGYTF.

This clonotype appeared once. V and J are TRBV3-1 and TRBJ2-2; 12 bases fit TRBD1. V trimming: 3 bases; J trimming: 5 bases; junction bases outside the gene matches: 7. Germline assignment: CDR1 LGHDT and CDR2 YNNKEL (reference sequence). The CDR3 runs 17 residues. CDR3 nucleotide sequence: TGTGCCAGCAGCCATACCGGGACAGGGGGCTTTACCGGGGAGCTGTTTTTT. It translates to CASSHTGTGGFTGELFF.

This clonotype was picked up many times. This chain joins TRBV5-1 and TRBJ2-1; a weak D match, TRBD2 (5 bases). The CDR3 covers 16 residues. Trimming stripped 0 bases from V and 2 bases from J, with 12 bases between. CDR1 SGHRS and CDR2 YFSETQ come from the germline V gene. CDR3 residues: CASSLGPSSPYNEQFF. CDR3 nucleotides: TGCGCCAGCAGCTTGGGGCCTAGCAGCCCCTACAATGAGCAGTTCTTC.

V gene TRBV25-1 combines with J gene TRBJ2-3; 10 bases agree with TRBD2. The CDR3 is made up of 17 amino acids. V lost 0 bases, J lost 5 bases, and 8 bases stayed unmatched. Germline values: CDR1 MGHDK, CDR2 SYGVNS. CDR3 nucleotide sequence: TGTGCCAGCAGTGAATACCCCAGCGGGGGGGCCAGAGATACGCAGTATTTT. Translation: CASSEYPSGGARDTQYF.

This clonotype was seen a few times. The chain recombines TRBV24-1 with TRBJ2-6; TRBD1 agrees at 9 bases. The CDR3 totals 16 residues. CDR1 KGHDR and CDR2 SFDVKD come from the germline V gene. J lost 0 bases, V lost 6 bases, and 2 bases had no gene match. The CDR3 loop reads CATSPTGGSGANVLTF. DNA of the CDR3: TGTGCCACCAGTCCGACAGGGGGCTCTGGGGCCAACGTCCTGACTTTC.

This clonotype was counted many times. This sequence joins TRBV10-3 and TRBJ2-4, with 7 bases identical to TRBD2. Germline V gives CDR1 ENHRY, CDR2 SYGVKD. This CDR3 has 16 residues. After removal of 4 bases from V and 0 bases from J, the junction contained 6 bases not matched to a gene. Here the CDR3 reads CAISGERDLAKNIQYF. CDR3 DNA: TGTGCCATCAGTGGGGAGCGGGATCTAGCCAAAAACATTCAGTACTTC.

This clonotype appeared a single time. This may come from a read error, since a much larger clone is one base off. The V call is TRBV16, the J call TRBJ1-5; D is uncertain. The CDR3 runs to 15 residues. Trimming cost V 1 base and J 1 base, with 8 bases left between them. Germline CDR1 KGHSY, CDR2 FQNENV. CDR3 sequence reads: CASSQFVRSNQPQHF. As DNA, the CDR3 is TGTGCCAGCAGCCAATTTGTTAGGAGCAATCAGCCCCAGCATTTT.

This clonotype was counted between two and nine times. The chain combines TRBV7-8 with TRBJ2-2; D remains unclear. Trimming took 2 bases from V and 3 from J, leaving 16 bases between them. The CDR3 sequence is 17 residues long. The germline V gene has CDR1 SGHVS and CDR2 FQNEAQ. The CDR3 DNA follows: TGTGCCAGCAGCTTATTTTCCAGGATCGGAGACACCGGGGAGCTGTTTTTT. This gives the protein CASSLFSRIGDTGELFF.

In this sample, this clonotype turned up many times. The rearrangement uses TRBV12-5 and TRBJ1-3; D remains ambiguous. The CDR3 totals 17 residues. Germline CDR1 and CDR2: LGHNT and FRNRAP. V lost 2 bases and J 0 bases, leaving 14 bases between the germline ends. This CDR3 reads CASGLWQMTFSGNTIYF. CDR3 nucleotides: TGTGCTAGTGGTTTGTGGCAGATGACCTTCTCTGGAAACACCATATATTTT.